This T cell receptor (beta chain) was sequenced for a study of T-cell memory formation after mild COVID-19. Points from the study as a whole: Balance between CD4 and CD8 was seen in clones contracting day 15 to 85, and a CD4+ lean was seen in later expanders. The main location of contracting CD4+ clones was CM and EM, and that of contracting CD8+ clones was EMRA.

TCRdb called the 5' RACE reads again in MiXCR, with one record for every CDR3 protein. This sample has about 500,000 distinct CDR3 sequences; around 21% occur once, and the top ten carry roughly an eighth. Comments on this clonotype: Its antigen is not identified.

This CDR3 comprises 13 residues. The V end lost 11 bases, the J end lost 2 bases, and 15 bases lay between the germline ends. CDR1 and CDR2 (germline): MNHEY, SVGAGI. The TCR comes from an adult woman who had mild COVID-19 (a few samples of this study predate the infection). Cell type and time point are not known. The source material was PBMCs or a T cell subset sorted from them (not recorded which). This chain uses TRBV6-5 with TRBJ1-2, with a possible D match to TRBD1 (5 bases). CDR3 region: CASYDSFNYGYTF. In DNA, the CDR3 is TGTGCCTCGTATGACAGTTTCAACTATGGCTACACCTTC.